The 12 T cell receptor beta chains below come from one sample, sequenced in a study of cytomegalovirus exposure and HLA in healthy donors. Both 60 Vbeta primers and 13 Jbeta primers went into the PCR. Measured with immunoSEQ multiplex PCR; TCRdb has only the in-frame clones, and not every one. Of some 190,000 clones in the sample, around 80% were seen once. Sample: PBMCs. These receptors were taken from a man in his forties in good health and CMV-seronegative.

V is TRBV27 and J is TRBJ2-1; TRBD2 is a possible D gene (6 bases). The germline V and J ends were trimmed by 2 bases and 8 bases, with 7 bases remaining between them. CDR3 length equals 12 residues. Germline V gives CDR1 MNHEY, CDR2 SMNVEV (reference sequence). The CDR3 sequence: CASSLREHEQFF. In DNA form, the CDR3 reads TGTGCCAGCAGTTTACGGGAGCATGAGCAGTTCTTC.

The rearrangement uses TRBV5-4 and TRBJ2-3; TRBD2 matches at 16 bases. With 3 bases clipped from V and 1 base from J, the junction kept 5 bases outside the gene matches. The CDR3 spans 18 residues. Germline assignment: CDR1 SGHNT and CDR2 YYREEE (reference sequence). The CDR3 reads CASSSGTSGRGGTDTQYF. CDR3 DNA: TGTGCCAGCAGCTCAGGGACTAGCGGGAGGGGAGGCACAGATACGCAGTATTTT.

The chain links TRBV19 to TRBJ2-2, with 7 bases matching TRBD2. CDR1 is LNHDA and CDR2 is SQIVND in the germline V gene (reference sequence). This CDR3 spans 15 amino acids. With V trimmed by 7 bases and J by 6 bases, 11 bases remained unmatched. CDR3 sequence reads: CASMAGLVRPGELFF. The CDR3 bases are TGTGCCAGTATGGCCGGACTAGTAAGGCCCGGGGAGCTGTTTTTT. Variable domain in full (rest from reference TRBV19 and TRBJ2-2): DGGITQSPKYLFRKEGQNVTLSCEQNLNHDAMYWYRQDPGQGLRLIYYSQIVNDFQKGDIAEGYSVSREKKESFPLTVTSAQKNPTAFYLCASMAGLVRPGELFFGEGSRLTVL.

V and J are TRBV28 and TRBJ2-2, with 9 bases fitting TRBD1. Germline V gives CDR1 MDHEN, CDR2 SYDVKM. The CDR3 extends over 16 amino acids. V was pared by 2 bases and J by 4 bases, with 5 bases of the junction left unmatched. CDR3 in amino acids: CASSLLRQGGTGELFF. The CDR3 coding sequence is TGTGCCAGCAGTTTACTAAGACAGGGGGGCACCGGGGAGCTGTTTTTT.

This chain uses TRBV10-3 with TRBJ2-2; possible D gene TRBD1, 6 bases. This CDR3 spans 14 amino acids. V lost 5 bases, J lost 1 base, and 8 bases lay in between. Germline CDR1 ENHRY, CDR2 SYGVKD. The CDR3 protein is CAISPGQNTGELFF. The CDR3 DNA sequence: TGTGCCATCAGTCCGGGACAGAACACCGGGGAGCTGTTTTTT.

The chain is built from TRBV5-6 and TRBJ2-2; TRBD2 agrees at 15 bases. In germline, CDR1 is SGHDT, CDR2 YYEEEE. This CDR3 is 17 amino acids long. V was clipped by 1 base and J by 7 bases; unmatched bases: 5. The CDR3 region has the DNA TGTGCCAGCAGCTTGCTGGGACTAGCGGGGGGCCACGGGGAGCTGTTTTTT. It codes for CASSLLGLAGGHGELFF.

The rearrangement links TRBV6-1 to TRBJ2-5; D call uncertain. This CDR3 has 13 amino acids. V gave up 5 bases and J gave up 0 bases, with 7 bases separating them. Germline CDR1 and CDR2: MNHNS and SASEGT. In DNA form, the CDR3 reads TGTGCCAGCAGTCCGGGTTACCAAGAGACCCAGTACTTC. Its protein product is CASSPGYQETQYF.

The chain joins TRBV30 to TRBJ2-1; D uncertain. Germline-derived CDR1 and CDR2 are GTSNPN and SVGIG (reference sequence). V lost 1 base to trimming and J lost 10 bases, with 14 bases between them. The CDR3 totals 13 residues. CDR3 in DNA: TGTGCCTGGAGTGAAAGAGGCCGAGACGAGCAGTTCTTC. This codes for CAWSERGRDEQFF.

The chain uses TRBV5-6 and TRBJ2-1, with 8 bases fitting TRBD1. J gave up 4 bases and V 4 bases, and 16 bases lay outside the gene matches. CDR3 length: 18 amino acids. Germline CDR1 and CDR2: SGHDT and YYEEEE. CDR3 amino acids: CASSPDAIRDRRYNEQFF. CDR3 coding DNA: TGTGCCAGCAGCCCGGACGCTATCCGGGACAGGCGGTACAATGAGCAGTTCTTC.

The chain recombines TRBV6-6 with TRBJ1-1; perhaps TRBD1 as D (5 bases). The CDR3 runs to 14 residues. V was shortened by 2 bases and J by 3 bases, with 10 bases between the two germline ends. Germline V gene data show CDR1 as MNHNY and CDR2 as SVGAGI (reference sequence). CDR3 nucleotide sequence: TGTGCCAGCAGTTACGAGGGAGGGGACACTGAAGCTTTCTTT. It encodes CASSYEGGDTEAFF.

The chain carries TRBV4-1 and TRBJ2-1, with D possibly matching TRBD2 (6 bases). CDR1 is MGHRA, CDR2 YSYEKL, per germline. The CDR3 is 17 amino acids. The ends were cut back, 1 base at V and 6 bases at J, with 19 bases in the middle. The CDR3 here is CASSQVLDRRASNEQFF. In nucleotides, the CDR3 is TGCGCCAGCAGCCAAGTTCTAGACCGGAGGGCCTCCAATGAGCAGTTCTTC.

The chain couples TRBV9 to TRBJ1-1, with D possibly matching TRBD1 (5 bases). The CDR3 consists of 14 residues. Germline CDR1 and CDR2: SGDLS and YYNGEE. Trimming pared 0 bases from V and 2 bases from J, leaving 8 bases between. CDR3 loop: CASSVDTGNTEAFF. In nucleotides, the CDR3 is TGTGCCAGCAGCGTAGATACAGGCAACACTGAAGCTTTCTTT.